Reported below is one TCR beta chain. The data belong to a study of CD8+CD57+ T cells in acquired aplastic anemia. An expansion of CD8+CD57+ cells by flow cytometry had been shown in patients chosen for sequencing. Genomic DNA acted as the template from which TCR beta VDJ combination and CDR3 sequence profiling were carried out. TCRdb re-analysed the reads in MiXCR, keeping a single row per CDR3 protein. The sample lists about 180,000 distinct CDR3 sequences, roughly 48% occurring once. V was trimmed by 6 bases and J by 2 bases, leaving 14 bases between them. The CDR3 is made up of 15 amino acids. Germline V lookup: CDR1 MGHRA, CDR2 YSYEKL.

The specimen was sorted CD4+, CD8+, or CD8+CD57+ T cells (not recorded which) from PBMCs. This sequence was found in a human donor with aplastic anemia. This chain connects TRBV4-1 to TRBJ2-1, with D tentatively TRBD2 (5 bases). CDR3 in DNA: TGCGCCAGCAGTTTCCTAGGGAGAGCCTACAATGAGCAGTTCTTC. Translation: CASSFLGRAYNEQFF.